What follows are 16 T cell receptor beta chains derived from one specimen sequenced in a study of T-cell reconstitution after alpha-beta-depleted transplantation in children. It was with unique molecular identifiers that the TCRbeta library was prepared. TCRdb recomputed calls from the PCR reads with MiXCR, one row per CDR3 protein. The sample yields about 640,000 distinct CDR3 sequences, 16% seen once. Here the sequenced sample was PBMCs from the stem cell graft donor, taken from the stem cell graft. The receptor source for this set is a human donor who donated a stem cell graft to a child with acute myeloid leukemia.

This clonotype turned up a few times. The chain has TRBV4-1 and TRBJ1-5; D is undetermined. Germline values: CDR1 MGHRA, CDR2 YSYEKL. This CDR3 contains 13 residues. V was clipped by 3 bases and J by 5 bases, with 8 bases between them. CDR3 sequence (DNA): TGCGCCAGCAGCCACGGCGGGGATCAGCCCCAGCATTTT. This encodes CASSHGGDQPQHF.

This clonotype was counted many times. V and J are TRBV9 and TRBJ1-6, with D possibly TRBD1 on 5 matching bases. Germline V gene lookup returns CDR1 SGDLS and CDR2 YYNGEE. The V and J ends lost 1 base and 6 bases respectively, with 8 bases between them. The CDR3 has 14 residues. CDR3 nucleotides: TGTGCCAGCAGCGTAAATGGGGGTAATTCACCCCTCCACTTT. It encodes CASSVNGGNSPLHF.

The chain has TRBV7-2 and TRBJ2-7, with TRBD1 matching 7 bases. This CDR3 comprises 15 residues. Germline CDR1 is SGHTA and CDR2 is FQGNSA. Trimming took 5 bases from V and 1 from J; bases not matched to a gene: 8. CDR3 amino acids: CASSPGTVLSYEQYF. The CDR3 region has the DNA TGTGCCAGCAGCCCGGGGACAGTCCTTTCCTACGAGCAGTACTTC. Full variable domain (remainder filled in from reference TRBV7-2 and TRBJ2-7): GAGVSQSPSNKVTEKGKDVELRCDPISGHTALYWYRQSLGQGLEFLIYFQGNSAPDKSGLPSDRFSAERTGGSVSTLTIQRTQQEDSAVYLCASSPGTVLSYEQYFGPGTRLTVT.

Only a few counts were recorded for this clonotype. The CDR3 nucleotides read TGTGCCAGCAGTTTTATGAGCACAGATACGCAGTATTTT. This sequence encodes CASSFMSTDTQYF. V usage is TRBV12-3 or TRBV12-4 and J usage is TRBJ2-3; D remains unclear. The CDR3 runs 13 residues. Trimming cost V 3 bases and J 0 bases, with 4 bases left between them.

This clonotype was counted at least ten times. This rearrangement joins TRBV6-6 to TRBJ1-1, with D uncertain. CDR3 length: 12 residues. Trimming shortened V by 5 bases and J by 1 base, and 5 bases separated the two germline ends. Germline lookup yields CDR1 MNHNY and CDR2 SVGAGI (reference sequence). The CDR3 protein is CASSRENTEAFF. As DNA, the CDR3 is TGTGCCAGCAGTAGGGAGAACACTGAAGCTTTCTTT.

On this clonotype itself: One end of the junction fails to match germline, which may point to a read error. The J gene is TRBJ2-3, the V gene TRBV12-3 or TRBV12-4, with 7 bases matching TRBD2. This CDR3 region has 10 residues. As DNA, the CDR3 is TGTGCCAGCAGCCGGGGAGGGGTGCATTTT. Translating it yields CASSRGGVHF.

The sample holds many counts of this clonotype. This chain links TRBV29-1 with TRBJ2-2; maybe TRBD1 (6 bases). Germline V gene lookup returns CDR1 SQVTM and CDR2 ANQGSEA. The CDR3 spans 14 residues. The V gene lost 7 bases and the J gene lost 0 bases, with 12 bases spanning the gap. The CDR3 sequence: CSAVDSANTGELFF. Written as DNA, the CDR3 is TGCAGCGCCGTGGACAGCGCGAACACCGGGGAGCTGTTTTTT.

This clonotype was seen a handful of times. Here the CDR3 DNA reads TGTGCCAGCATGGCACAGCCGAACACTGAAGCTTTCTTT. Translating it yields CASMAQPNTEAFF. The V and J genes are TRBV6-2 or TRBV6-3 and TRBJ1-1; D remains unclear. The CDR3 is made up of 13 amino acids. Germline V gene sequence: CDR1 MNHEY, CDR2 SVGEGT. Trimming left V 7 bases short and J 1 base short, with 10 bases between.

This clonotype was observed many times. This sequence joins TRBV7-2 and TRBJ2-1; 9 nucleotides line up with TRBD2. The length of the CDR3 is 15 residues. Trimming at V came to 6 bases and at J to 1 base, leaving 4 bases not matched to a gene. The germline V gene encodes CDR1 SGHTA and CDR2 FQGNSA. The CDR3 DNA reads as TGTGCCAGCAGTCCTAGCGGGGTATCCTACAATGAGCAGTTCTTC. It codes for CASSPSGVSYNEQFF.

This clonotype was recorded many times. The chain combines TRBV20-1 with TRBJ2-7; D assignment may be TRBD1 or TRBD2 (5 bases each). The germline V gene has CDR1 DFQATT and CDR2 SNEGSKA (reference sequence). Trimming removed 5 bases at V and 0 bases at J, with 8 bases between. This CDR3 is 12 amino acids long. The DNA of the CDR3 is TGCAGTGCTCGGGACGGCTCCTACGAGCAGTACTTC. This codes for CSARDGSYEQYF.

Ten or more counts support this clonotype. The J gene is TRBJ2-3, the V gene TRBV7-6; D unresolved. V lost 2 bases and J 1 base, leaving 7 bases between the germline ends. This CDR3 comprises 14 residues. Germline-derived CDR1 and CDR2 are SGHVS and FNYEAQ. CDR3 protein: CASSLIPGTDTQYF. CDR3 in DNA: TGTGCCAGCAGCTTAATACCGGGCACAGATACGCAGTATTTT.

This clonotype was observed many times. This rearrangement joins TRBV20-1 to TRBJ2-3; D gene unclear. Germline V gives CDR1 DFQATT, CDR2 SNEGSKA (reference sequence). The CDR3 is 13 residues long. V was pared by 3 bases and J by 5 bases, with 12 bases between. CDR3 nucleotide sequence: TGCAGTGCTAGCGAGTACCCTGAAGATACGCAGTATTTT. Its translation is CSASEYPEDTQYF.

In its sample, this clonotype was seen many times. This rearrangement joins TRBV5-5 to TRBJ2-3; possibly TRBD2 for D (5 bases). The length of the CDR3 is 14 residues. Germline V gives CDR1 SGHKS, CDR2 YYEKEE (reference sequence). The germline V and J ends were trimmed by 10 bases and 0 bases, with 15 bases remaining between them. In DNA, the CDR3 is TGTGCCGATCGGACTGATACTAGCACAGATACGCAGTATTTT. It translates to CADRTDTSTDTQYF.

V is TRBV3-1 and J is TRBJ2-6; D remains ambiguous. V was cut by 0 bases and J by 0 bases, with 9 bases left in between. Germline V gives CDR1 LGHDT, CDR2 YNNKEL (reference sequence). This CDR3 has 17 residues. CDR3 in amino acids: CASSQDPRASGANVLTF. As DNA, the CDR3 is TGTGCCAGCAGCCAAGATCCAAGGGCCTCTGGGGCCAACGTCCTGACTTTC.

V usage is TRBV11-1 and J usage is TRBJ1-5; D perhaps matches TRBD1 (6 bases). CDR3 size: 17 residues. V was shortened by 1 base and J by 6 bases, with 19 bases between the two germline ends. Looked up from germline, CDR1 is SGHAT and CDR2 is FQDESV (reference sequence). CDR3 DNA sequence: TGTGCCAGCAGCTTAGAAGGGGTAGGGGGAGACGGTCAGCCCCAGCATTTT. Its translation: CASSLEGVGGDGQPQHF.

This rearrangement joins TRBV4-3 to TRBJ2-7; D remains ambiguous. Per the germline V gene, CDR1 is LGHNA and CDR2 is YSLEER. V gave up 0 bases and J gave up 4 bases, with 16 bases separating them. This CDR3 is built from 16 residues. The CDR3 loop is CASSQDPNLDGYEQYF. The CDR3 DNA reads TGCGCCAGCAGCCAAGACCCCAATCTCGACGGTTACGAGCAGTACTTC.